Given below is one T cell receptor (beta chain) in context. Participants, roughly 18 to 89 years old, spanned around 26 US areas. The data were taken from a study of blood T cell repertoires in COVID-19. The table came from immunoSEQ multiplex PCR; TCRdb's copy has only in-frame clones and leaves some out. This table has about 250,000 clones, roughly 91% appearing once. Germline loops: CDR1 LNHDA, CDR2 SQIVND (reference sequence). The CDR3 is 16 residues long. V was trimmed by 7 bases and J by 6 bases, leaving 22 bases between them. The TCR was taken from a man aged 35-49 years who had recovered from COVID-19. Sequenced input: PBMCs or T cells enriched from blood (not recorded which). V usage is TRBV19 and J usage is TRBJ1-5; maybe TRBD1 (5 bases). CDR3: CASTTRGDGVGQPQHF. The DNA for the CDR3 is TGTGCCAGTACGACTCGGGGGGACGGTGTTGGTCAGCCCCAGCATTTT.